The 21 T cell receptor beta chains below all came from one sample that was sequenced in a study of blood T cell repertoires in COVID-19. The protocol was immunoSEQ multiplex PCR, while the TCRdb copy is restricted to in-frame clones and leaves out a portion. The profile shows some 500,000 clones, around 89% of them singletons. Sequenced material: PBMCs or T cells enriched from blood (not recorded which). These receptors were obtained from a woman aged 40-49 years who had recovered from COVID-19.

This clone was observed a single time. The chain joins TRBV13 to TRBJ1-1; perhaps TRBD1 as D (6 bases). CDR1 is PRHDT and CDR2 is FYEKMQ in the germline V gene (reference sequence). There are 14 residues in the CDR3. V was clipped by 3 bases and J by 4 bases, with 12 bases between them. CDR3 protein: CASSFRGEGTEAFF. CDR3 sequence (DNA): TGTGCCAGCAGCTTCAGGGGTGAGGGCACTGAAGCTTTCTTT.

This clone was observed a few times. The V and J genes are TRBV2 and TRBJ2-1; 13 bases match TRBD2. This CDR3 has 16 residues. V shed 8 bases, J shed 5 bases, and the junction held 9 bases outside the gene matches. Germline lookup yields CDR1 SNHLY and CDR2 FYNNEI. The chain's CDR3 is CASEGTSGTPDNEQFF. The CDR3 DNA sequence: TGTGCCAGCGAGGGGACTAGCGGGACCCCCGACAATGAGCAGTTCTTC.

The chain joins TRBV5-1 to TRBJ1-2; TRBD1 matches 8 bases. The V segment lost 4 bases and the J segment 4 bases; nucleotides outside the gene matches: 9. This CDR3 has 15 amino acids. Germline CDR1 is SGHRS and CDR2 is YFSETQ. The CDR3 loop is CASSTSGTGSYGYTF. DNA for the CDR3: TGCGCCAGCAGCACTTCAGGGACAGGTAGCTATGGCTACACCTTC. The full variable domain, completed using reference TRBV5-1 and TRBJ1-2, is KAGVTQTPRYLIKTRGQQVTLSCSPISGHRSVSWYQQTPGQGLQFLFEYFSETQRNKGNFPGRFSGRQFSNSRSEMNVSTLELGDSALYLCASSTSGTGSYGYTFGSGTRLTVV.

This rearrangement joins TRBV7-9 to TRBJ2-1; no firm D call. Germline loops: CDR1 SEHNR, CDR2 FQNEAQ (reference sequence). The length of the CDR3 is 16 residues. V lost 6 bases to trimming and J lost 3 bases, with 18 bases between them. The CDR3 spells CASSPPFGRGYNEQFF. The CDR3 DNA reads as TGTGCCAGCAGTCCCCCGTTTGGAAGAGGCTACAATGAGCAGTTCTTC.

J is TRBJ2-1 and V is TRBV15; 7 bases are a match to TRBD2. Germline V lookup: CDR1 LNHNV, CDR2 YYDKDF (reference sequence). This CDR3 region has 14 residues. V lost 6 bases, J lost 2 bases, and 4 bases stayed unmatched. This CDR3 reads CATRTGLAYNEQFF. The CDR3 DNA reads TGTGCCACCAGGACCGGACTAGCCTACAATGAGCAGTTCTTC. The full variable domain, its missing parts supplied by reference TRBV15 and TRBJ2-1, is DAMVIQNPRYQVTQFGKPVTLSCSQTLNHNVMYWYQQKSSQAPKLLFHYYDKDFNNEADTPDNFQSRRPNTSFCFLDIRSPGLGDTAMYLCATRTGLAYNEQFFGPGTRLTVL.

This sequence joins TRBV6-5 and TRBJ1-6; 7 bases fit TRBD1. The CDR3 spans 14 residues. J was trimmed by 11 bases and V by 4 bases; bases with no gene match: 8. CDR1 is MNHEY and CDR2 is SVGAGI in the germline V gene. CDR3 in amino acids: CASSSLTGPAPLHF. CDR3 nucleotide sequence: TGTGCCAGCAGTTCTCTGACAGGGCCCGCACCCCTCCACTTT.

The V and J genes are TRBV19 and TRBJ1-2; perhaps TRBD1 as D (6 bases). V shed 4 bases and J shed 6 bases, with 15 bases lying between them. The germline V gene encodes CDR1 LNHDA and CDR2 SQIVND (reference sequence). The length of the CDR3 is 14 residues. CDR3 sequence: CASSSPDRMHGYTF. CDR3 in DNA: TGTGCCAGTAGTAGTCCGGACAGAATGCATGGCTACACCTTC.

The chain carries TRBV29-1 and TRBJ2-7, with 7 bases fitting TRBD1. This CDR3 region has 12 residues. From germline, CDR1 is SQVTM and CDR2 ANQGSEA. The trim removed 7 bases at V and 3 bases at J, leaving 6 bases unmatched. The CDR3 reads CSARQGGYEQYF. The CDR3 DNA sequence: TGCAGCGCAAGACAGGGTGGCTACGAGCAGTACTTC.

This clone was counted a single time. The chain has TRBV14 and TRBJ2-1, with 8 positions matching TRBD2. Germline-derived CDR1 and CDR2 are SGHDN and FVKESK. The CDR3 contains 15 residues. Germline trimming cut 4 bases from V and 0 bases from J; bases unmatched to any gene: 2. CDR3 amino acids: CASSLTSGSYNEQFF. As DNA, the CDR3 is TGTGCCAGCAGCCTCACTAGCGGCTCCTACAATGAGCAGTTCTTC.

V and J are TRBV18 and TRBJ1-2; 7 nucleotides align to TRBD1. The CDR3 spans 14 residues. Losses at the gene ends were 0 bases for V and 6 bases for J; bases not matched to a gene: 4. Germline assignment: CDR1 KGHSH and CDR2 LQKENI. The CDR3 loop is CASSPPRGWNGYTF. The CDR3 region has the DNA TGTGCCAGCTCACCACCCAGGGGGTGGAATGGCTACACCTTC.

J is TRBJ2-4 and V is TRBV4-3, with 10 bases that match TRBD2. This CDR3 has 20 amino acids. The germline V gene encodes CDR1 LGHNA and CDR2 YSLEER. V trimming: 4 bases; J trimming: 0 bases; junction bases outside the gene matches: 15. The CDR3 spells CASSPGTSANIPLAKNIQYF. The CDR3 DNA follows: TGCGCCAGCAGCCCAGGGACTAGCGCGAACATACCGCTAGCCAAAAACATTCAGTACTTC.

The V call is TRBV27, the J call TRBJ1-1; TRBD1 is a possible D gene (5 bases). The CDR3 spans 16 residues. The V gene's germline CDR1 is MNHEY and CDR2 SMNVEV (reference sequence). The ends were cut back, 2 bases at V and 0 bases at J, with 13 bases in the middle. The CDR3 DNA sequence: TGTGCCAGCAGTTTAGCGCCGGACACCGTGAACACTGAAGCTTTCTTT. Translating gives CASSLAPDTVNTEAFF.

This clone has more than one count but fewer than ten. Different DNA sequences within this sample yield the same CDR3. V is TRBV19 and J is TRBJ1-1; D is undetermined. V was pared by 0 bases and J by 3 bases, with 5 bases between. This CDR3 spans 13 amino acids. In germline, CDR1 is LNHDA, CDR2 SQIVND (reference sequence). CDR3: CASSIDRDTEAFF. The CDR3 DNA reads TGTGCCAGTAGTATAGATCGGGACACTGAAGCTTTCTTT.

This clone turned up a few times. The V call is TRBV7-2, the J call TRBJ2-5; D is possibly TRBD1 (6 bases). Deletions cut 7 bases from V and 1 base from J, with 22 bases between. Germline CDR1 is SGHTA and CDR2 is FQGNSA. CDR3 length: 17 residues. In nucleotides, the CDR3 is TGTGCCAGCAATACTTGGGCAGGGGCTTCCTCCCAAGAGACCCAGTACTTC. Translating gives CASNTWAGASSQETQYF. The full variable domain, in which reference TRBV7-2 and TRBJ2-5 provide the parts outside the CDR3, is GAGVSQSPSNKVTEKGKDVELRCDPISGHTALYWYRQSLGQGLEFLIYFQGNSAPDKSGLPSDRFSAERTGGSVSTLTIQRTQQEDSAVYLCASNTWAGASSQETQYFGPGTRLLVL.

V gene TRBV14 combines with J gene TRBJ2-7; TRBD1 matches 7 bases. Per the germline V gene, CDR1 is SGHDN and CDR2 is FVKESK. The CDR3 is 18 amino acids. V trimming: 1 base; J trimming: 3 bases; junction bases outside the gene matches: 15. The CDR3 loop is CASSQGQGWRVWGYEQYF. The CDR3, as DNA: TGTGCCAGCAGCCAAGGACAGGGCTGGCGCGTTTGGGGCTACGAGCAGTACTTC.

This chain connects TRBV2 to TRBJ1-1; D is possibly TRBD1 (6 bases). The germline V and J ends were trimmed by 3 bases and 4 bases, with 18 bases remaining between them. The CDR3 contains 16 residues. Germline CDR1 reads SNHLY; CDR2 reads FYNNEI. The DNA for the CDR3 is TGTGCCAGCAGTGATTTGGCTAGGGGGTTGCGCACTGAAGCTTTCTTT. Its protein product is CASSDLARGLRTEAFF.

The chain is built from TRBV18 and TRBJ1-1; 7 bases align to TRBD1. Germline V gene data show CDR1 as KGHSH and CDR2 as LQKENI. V trimming: 3 bases; J trimming: 3 bases; junction bases outside the gene matches: 13. The CDR3 is 17 residues long. The CDR3 coding sequence is TGTGCCAGCTCACCTACAACCGGGACAGCAAGGTACACTGAAGCTTTCTTT. Its protein is CASSPTTGTARYTEAFF.

V is TRBV19 and J is TRBJ1-6, with 7 bases aligning to TRBD1. The CDR3 runs to 18 residues. The V gene end was trimmed by 3 bases and the J gene end by 5 bases; junction bases not matched to a gene: 13. The germline V gene encodes CDR1 LNHDA and CDR2 SQIVND (reference sequence). The CDR3 here is CASSIIGQAKADNSPLHF. CDR3 in DNA: TGTGCCAGTAGTATTATCGGACAGGCGAAAGCAGATAATTCACCCCTCCACTTT.

This chain connects TRBV12-3 or TRBV12-4 to TRBJ2-1, with a tentative D call TRBD2 (6 bases). The CDR3 is 13 residues long. V was trimmed by 10 bases and J by 8 bases, leaving 18 bases between them. The CDR3 DNA follows: TGTGCCACCTCGACGAACAGGAGGGATGAGCAGTTCTTC. Its translation is CATSTNRRDEQFF.

The chain uses TRBV18 and TRBJ2-3, with 12 bases matching TRBD2. Germline CDR1 and CDR2: KGHSH and LQKENI. The junction had 7 bases not matched to a gene; V was cut back by 0 bases and J by 0 bases. The CDR3 covers 19 residues. The CDR3 is CASSPPWTSGTRSTDTQYF. Here the CDR3 DNA reads TGTGCCAGCTCACCACCATGGACTAGCGGGACCAGAAGCACAGATACGCAGTATTTT.

This chain connects TRBV15 to TRBJ2-6; the D gene is possibly TRBD2 (6 bases). Per the germline V gene, CDR1 is LNHNV and CDR2 is YYDKDF (reference sequence). The CDR3 consists of 14 residues. The V and J ends lost 4 bases and 17 bases respectively, with 21 bases between them. CDR3 sequence (DNA): TGTGCCACCAGCACCCCGGGACTCGCCGGAGTCGTGACTTTC. Translation gives CATSTPGLAGVVTF.